The 12 T cell receptor beta chains below all came from one sample that was sequenced in a study of T-cell memory formation after mild COVID-19. One entry per CDR3 protein results from TCRdb running MiXCR on the 5' RACE reads. The sample contains 140,000 or so distinct CDR3 sequences, about 5.5% of which appear only once. Sequenced: PBMCs or a T cell subset sorted from them (not recorded which). These receptors were collected from an adult woman who had mild COVID-19 (a few samples of this study predate the infection). Cell type and time point are not known.

This clonotype was seen repeatedly, ten times or more. The chain carries TRBV27 and TRBJ2-3; weak D call: TRBD1 (5 bases). Per the germline V gene, CDR1 is MNHEY and CDR2 is SMNVEV (reference sequence). With 1 base removed from V and 6 bases from J, the gap between germline ends came to 17 bases. This CDR3 region has 16 residues. This CDR3 is CASSLFSGRDGDTQYF. The CDR3 DNA reads TGTGCCAGCAGTTTATTTAGTGGCAGGGATGGGGATACGCAGTATTTT.

With respect to this clonotype: A much larger clone is a single base away; this may be a read error. V and J are TRBV2 and TRBJ2-1, with D unclear. V was clipped by 7 bases and J by 5 bases, with 15 bases between them. The germline CDR1 and CDR2 sequences are SNHLY and FYNNEI. CDR3 length equals 14 residues. The CDR3 is CASMRIVSNNEQFF. DNA of the CDR3: TGTGCCAGCATGCGGATTGTGTCCAACAATGAGCAGTTCTTC.

The rearrangement links TRBV10-3 to TRBJ2-3; D possibly corresponds to TRBD2 (6 bases). The germline V and J ends were trimmed by 6 bases and 2 bases, with 15 bases remaining between them. This CDR3 has 15 residues. In germline, CDR1 is ENHRY, CDR2 SYGVKD. The CDR3 DNA reads as TGTGCCATCAGGGAGGGCAGCCCAGCCACAGATACGCAGTATTTT. Translating gives CAIREGSPATDTQYF.

V and J are TRBV19 and TRBJ2-7; D is unresolved. Germline CDR1 LNHDA, CDR2 SQIVND (reference sequence). The germline V and J ends were trimmed by 1 base and 0 bases, with 7 bases remaining between them. This CDR3 has 14 residues. Here the CDR3 reads CASSIGGPSYEQYF. The CDR3 DNA reads TGTGCCAGTAGTATAGGCGGACCCTCCTACGAGCAGTACTTC.

This clonotype was seen a handful of times. This chain joins TRBV20-1 and TRBJ1-1; a possible D gene is TRBD1 (5 bases). The V and J ends lost 0 bases and 4 bases respectively, with 9 bases between them. The germline CDR1 and CDR2 sequences are DFQATT and SNEGSKA (reference sequence). CDR3 length equals 13 residues. The CDR3 reads CSARDQRGTEAFF. Here the CDR3 DNA reads TGCAGTGCTAGAGATCAGAGGGGCACTGAAGCTTTCTTT.

Notes on this clonotype: A read error may be the cause here, since a much bigger clone is one base away. This chain connects TRBV7-9 to TRBJ2-3; tentatively, D is TRBD2 (5 bases). The germline V and J ends were trimmed by 4 bases and 9 bases, with 11 bases remaining between them. The CDR3 sequence is 12 residues long. CDR1 and CDR2 from the germline V gene are SEHNR and FQNEAQ (reference sequence). Here the CDR3 DNA reads TGTGCCAGCAGCTCTGGACTCGAAACGCAGTATTTT. It yields the protein CASSSGLETQYF.

The table lists this clonotype with a few counts. V is TRBV20-1 and J is TRBJ2-3; 8 nucleotides match TRBD2. V gave up 4 bases and J gave up 4 bases; unmatched junction bases: 7. From germline, CDR1 is DFQATT and CDR2 SNEGSKA (reference sequence). This CDR3 contains 14 residues. This CDR3 is CSANPAGEPDTQYF. CDR3 DNA: TGCAGTGCTAACCCAGCGGGAGAACCAGATACGCAGTATTTT.

This clonotype was seen at least ten times. The V and J genes are TRBV24-1 and TRBJ2-5, with unresolved D. Trimming left V 1 base short and J 3 bases short, with 11 bases between. The V gene's germline CDR1 is KGHDR and CDR2 SFDVKD. This CDR3 has 15 residues. Here the CDR3 reads CATSDLPGLKETQYF. DNA for the CDR3: TGTGCCACCAGTGATTTACCAGGCCTAAAAGAGACCCAGTACTTC.

This clonotype has ten or more counts. The chain combines TRBV5-1 with TRBJ2-2; 10 nucleotides line up with TRBD2. The CDR3 sequence is 16 residues long. V shed 3 bases, J shed 4 bases, and the junction held 6 bases outside the gene matches. Germline CDR1 SGHRS, CDR2 YFSETQ. CDR3 sequence reads: CASSSERGGRTGELFF. CDR3 nucleotide sequence: TGCGCCAGCAGCTCCGAGCGGGGGGGCCGCACCGGGGAGCTGTTTTTT.

The CDR3: CASSVLVTGELFF. CDR3 coding DNA: TGTGCCAGCAGCGTTCTTGTAACCGGGGAGCTGTTTTTT. The V gene is TRBV3-1, the J gene TRBJ2-2; D is uncertain. Germline V CDR1 and CDR2: LGHDT, YNNKEL (reference sequence). V gave up 5 bases and J gave up 5 bases, with 9 bases separating them. The CDR3 is 13 amino acids. The whole variable domain, filled in from reference TRBV3-1 and TRBJ2-2, reads DTAVSQTPKYLVTQMGNDKSIKCEQNLGHDTMYWYKQDSKKFLKIMFSYNNKELIINETVPNRFSPKSPDKAHLNLHINSLELGDSAVYFCASSVLVTGELFFGEGSRLTVL.

This clonotype turned up a few times. The chain carries TRBV7-2 and TRBJ1-1; D may be TRBD1 (6 bases). The CDR3 spans 13 residues. V was cut by 5 bases and J by 10 bases, with 17 bases left in between. The V gene's germline CDR1 is SGHTA and CDR2 FQGNSA. The CDR3 here is CASSTGTSWRAFF. The CDR3, as DNA: TGTGCCAGCAGCACCGGGACAAGCTGGCGAGCTTTCTTT.

This clonotype occurred a few times. The chain is built from TRBV2 and TRBJ2-7; D is perhaps TRBD1 (5 bases). Germline V gene data show CDR1 as SNHLY and CDR2 as FYNNEI. This CDR3 is built from 13 residues. The V end lost 9 bases, the J end lost 3 bases, and 15 bases lay between the germline ends. The DNA of the CDR3 is TGTGCCAGTAGAGACAGATTAAACTACGAGCAGTACTTC. This translates into CASRDRLNYEQYF.